One sample yielded the 5 T cell receptor beta chains listed below, sequenced in a study of patients and donors after allogeneic stem cell transplantation. TCRdb fed the RT-PCR reads into MiXCR, producing one record per CDR3 protein. Among approximately 210,000 distinct CDR3 sequences listed, approximately 41% were seen once. Sequencing was performed on blood, either unsorted or a sorted T cell fraction (not recorded which). The origin of the receptors is a human donor who was either an allogeneic HSCT recipient or a stem cell or donor lymphocyte infusion donor (not recorded which). It is not recorded whose cells these are; they may come from a transplant donor.

This clonotype was counted only a few times. The chain is built from TRBV12-3 or TRBV12-4 and TRBJ2-5; D is unresolved. V was cut by 2 bases and J by 3 bases, with 10 bases left in between. The CDR3 spans 14 residues. As DNA, the CDR3 is TGTGCCAGCAGTTTATTAGGAGTGGAAGAGACCCAGTACTTC. This encodes CASSLLGVEETQYF.

The chain combines TRBV12-3 or TRBV12-4 with TRBJ1-2; TRBD1 matches 7 bases. CDR3 length: 14 amino acids. Trimming cost V 7 bases and J 9 bases; bases outside gene matches: 14. The CDR3 spells CASNTDRAARSYTF. DNA of the CDR3: TGTGCCAGCAATACTGACAGGGCTGCCAGGAGCTACACCTTC.

This chain uses TRBV20-1 with TRBJ1-5; D may be TRBD1 (5 bases). V lost 2 bases, J lost 7 bases, and 12 bases lay in between. CDR1 and CDR2 (germline): DFQATT, SNEGSKA (reference sequence). The CDR3 covers 13 residues. CDR3 DNA sequence: TGCAGTGCTAGAAGACAGCTAGAGCAGCCCCAGCATTTT. This encodes CSARRQLEQPQHF.

This chain connects TRBV20-1 to TRBJ2-4; D unresolved. There are 11 residues in the CDR3. Deletions cut 0 bases from V and 14 bases from J, with 11 bases between. Germline CDR1 reads DFQATT; CDR2 reads SNEGSKA (reference sequence). The CDR3 loop is CSARDHGSEYF. CDR3 DNA: TGCAGTGCTAGAGATCACGGGTCGGAGTACTTC.

This clonotype turned up a few times. The DNA for the CDR3 is TGTGCCAGCAGCTTGAACGACGGCAATCAGCCCCAGCATTTT. Translation gives CASSLNDGNQPQHF. The V call is TRBV7-2, the J call TRBJ1-5; D remains unclear. Germline assignment: CDR1 SGHTA and CDR2 FQGNSA. The CDR3 consists of 14 residues. V gave up 3 bases and J gave up 2 bases, with 8 bases separating them.